Sequencing of this TCR beta chain was carried out in a study of T cells in Graves' hyperthyroidism and ophthalmopathy. The CDR3 spans 15 residues. Germline loops: CDR1 SGDLS, CDR2 YYNGEE. Source material for PBMCs was more than 7.5 ml fresh peripheral blood. Details on this clonotype: Its cognate antigen is unknown. Mismatch with germline at one junction end may stem from a read error.

General study findings and limits: Blood also contained most expanded thyroid clonotypes above 0.001. Ophthalmopathy got predicted by the model a median approximately six months before its onset.

TCR beta CDR3 regions were amplified from RNA transcripts. When the TCR CDR3 underwent first-round RT-PCR, the HTBI primer set was used. TCRdb re-called the multiplex PCR reads through MiXCR, storing one row per CDR3 protein. The sample holds around 390,000 distinct CDR3 sequences, roughly 15% seen once. The origin of this receptor is a woman in her 30s with Graves' ophthalmopathy. The sequencing input was blood. This chain joins TRBV9 and TRBJ1-4; 8 bases align to TRBD1. This chain's CDR3 is CASGVGGQGAEKLFF. As DNA, the CDR3 is TGTGCCAGCGGCGTAGGTGGACAGGGTGCTGAAAAACTGTTTTTT.